A single sample gave rise to the 26 T cell receptor beta chains below, sequenced in a study of T cells in localized non-small cell lung cancer. This table comes from immunoSEQ multiplex PCR, and its TCRdb copy is limited to in-frame clones, with some not included. The data contain 19,000 or so clones, approximately 86% of them seen just once; the ten biggest clones take up 25% to 30%. The sequences come from peripheral blood mononuclear cells, collected before any cancer treatment. The receptors were gathered from a male donor aged 60 or older with stage II lung adenocarcinoma.

The V call is TRBV28, the J call TRBJ2-3; 8 bases are shared with TRBD2. V lost 4 bases to trimming and J lost 4 bases; unmatched junction nucleotides: 13. Germline V lookup: CDR1 MDHEN, CDR2 SYDVKM. The CDR3 contains 17 residues. CDR3 nucleotides: TGTGCCAGCAGTTCCTTAAGCGGGAGTTATAGTTCAGATACGCAGTATTTT. This translates into CASSSLSGSYSSDTQYF.

The genes are TRBV27 and TRBJ1-1; D not certain. There are 14 residues in the CDR3. Germline V gene lookup returns CDR1 MNHEY and CDR2 SMNVEV (reference sequence). Trimming pared 2 bases from V and 0 bases from J, leaving 7 bases between. In DNA, the CDR3 is TGTGCCAGCAGTTTACTGGGAATGAACACTGAAGCTTTCTTT. This codes for CASSLLGMNTEAFF.

The chain has TRBV5-4 and TRBJ1-1; D is uncertain. Germline V lookup: CDR1 SGHNT, CDR2 YYREEE (reference sequence). V was clipped by 2 bases and J by 1 base, with 9 bases between them. CDR3 length: 14 amino acids. The CDR3 protein is CASSLPQRNTEAFF. The CDR3 nucleotides read TGTGCCAGCAGCTTACCGCAGAGGAACACTGAAGCTTTCTTT.

The V gene is TRBV6-1, the J gene TRBJ2-3; the match to TRBD1 covers 7 bases. Germline V CDR1 and CDR2: MNHNS, SASEGT. J was trimmed by 11 bases and V by 0 bases; bases with no gene match: 5. This CDR3 has 13 amino acids. CDR3 loop: CASSEARTGQQYF. CDR3 DNA sequence: TGTGCCAGCAGTGAAGCGCGGACAGGCCAGCAGTATTTT.

The rearrangement links TRBV18 to TRBJ1-4; no reliable D call. CDR1 and CDR2 (germline): KGHSH, LQKENI. Trimming left V 4 bases short and J 0 bases short, with 12 bases between. The CDR3 extends over 16 amino acids. Here the CDR3 DNA reads TGTGCCAGCTCACTCCTCCCATTGGCAACTAATGAAAAACTGTTTTTT. Encoded protein: CASSLLPLATNEKLFF.

As regards this clone: One junction end does not reproduce the germline sequence, and a read error may be involved. The sample carries other DNA sequences with the same CDR3. This chain links TRBV15 with TRBJ1-1, with no clear D. The CDR3 has 16 amino acids. The germline V gene has CDR1 LNHNV and CDR2 YYDKDF (reference sequence). CDR3 DNA: TGCGCCACCAGCAGAGAGCTAGCCCAGGAGAACACTGAAGCTTTCTTT. It yields the protein CATSRELAQENTEAFF.

The chain combines TRBV5-4 with TRBJ2-5; no clear D gene. CDR3 length: 13 residues. V was pared by 2 bases and J by 7 bases, with 12 bases between. Germline CDR1 SGHNT, CDR2 YYREEE (reference sequence). CDR3 loop: CASSLKGFGTQYF. CDR3 nucleotides: TGTGCCAGCAGCTTAAAAGGGTTCGGGACCCAGTACTTC.

V is TRBV29-1 and J is TRBJ2-7; tentatively, D is TRBD1 (6 bases). This CDR3 has 14 residues. CDR1 and CDR2 (germline): SQVTM, ANQGSEA. V was clipped by 4 bases and J by 2 bases, with 15 bases between them. CDR3 DNA: TGCAGCGTTGGATCTCAGGGGTGGGCCTACGAGCAGTACTTC. It translates to CSVGSQGWAYEQYF.

This chain joins TRBV19 and TRBJ1-2, with 8 bases that match TRBD1. V gave up 9 bases and J gave up 7 bases; unmatched junction bases: 16. This CDR3 has 15 amino acids. Germline loops: CDR1 LNHDA, CDR2 SQIVND (reference sequence). The CDR3 sequence is CASQTGTGIVRGYTF. As DNA, the CDR3 is TGTGCCAGCCAGACCGGGACAGGCATTGTGCGTGGCTACACCTTC. The full variable domain, with the rest looked up from reference TRBV19 and TRBJ1-2, is DGGITQSPKYLFRKEGQNVTLSCEQNLNHDAMYWYRQDPGQGLRLIYYSQIVNDFQKGDIAEGYSVSREKKESFPLTVTSAQKNPTAFYLCASQTGTGIVRGYTFGSGTRLTVV.

This chain connects TRBV7-2 to TRBJ2-2, with a tentative D call TRBD2 (5 bases). The V gene lost 1 base and the J gene lost 4 bases, with 10 bases spanning the gap. Germline CDR1 and CDR2: SGHTA and FQGNSA. The CDR3 totals 15 residues. The CDR3 bases are TGTGCCAGCAGCTTAGGGCTAGCAAGCACCGGGGAGCTGTTTTTT. Translating it yields CASSLGLASTGELFF.

V gene TRBV4-1 combines with J gene TRBJ2-3; TRBD1 aligns across 10 bases. V shed 3 bases, J shed 4 bases, and the junction held 4 bases outside the gene matches. CDR1 is MGHRA and CDR2 is YSYEKL in the germline V gene. This CDR3 has 15 residues. CDR3 DNA sequence: TGCGCCAGCAGCCACCCGGGACAGGGGTCAGATACGCAGTATTTT. Translation gives CASSHPGQGSDTQYF.

The V call is TRBV20-1, the J call TRBJ1-3; unclear D gene. Germline values: CDR1 DFQATT, CDR2 SNEGSKA (reference sequence). The CDR3 is 11 amino acids. Trimming took 6 bases from V and 5 from J, leaving 8 bases between them. The CDR3 nucleotides read TGCAGTGCCGCACTAAGAAACACCATATATTTT. It encodes CSAALRNTIYF.

The chain is built from TRBV18 and TRBJ2-5; D gene uncertain. Germline CDR1 KGHSH, CDR2 LQKENI. The length of the CDR3 is 14 residues. Trimming removed 3 bases at V and 2 bases at J, with 10 bases between. CDR3 DNA sequence: TGTGCCAGCTCACCTGAGGTGGCTCAAGAGACCCAGTACTTC. Amino acid sequence: CASSPEVAQETQYF.

This chain uses TRBV29-1 with TRBJ2-1; 8 positions agree with TRBD1. V lost 3 bases to trimming and J lost 4 bases; unmatched junction nucleotides: 5. CDR3 size: 14 residues. CDR1 and CDR2 from the germline V gene are SQVTM and ANQGSEA. The CDR3 DNA follows: TGCAGCGTTGACCGGGACAGGCGTTACAATGAGCAGTTCTTC. It codes for CSVDRDRRYNEQFF.

The genes are TRBV7-2 and TRBJ1-3; D is undetermined. V was pared by 1 base and J by 0 bases, with 10 bases between. There are 16 residues in the CDR3. In germline, CDR1 is SGHTA, CDR2 FQGNSA. Here the CDR3 DNA reads TGTGCCAGCAGCTTAGGGCGGCCGAGCTCTGGAAACACCATATATTTT. Its translation is CASSLGRPSSGNTIYF.

In DNA, the CDR3 is TGTGCCAGCAGTTCCTCAGGGGTAATTGGCTACGAGCAGTACTTC. Translating it yields CASSSSGVIGYEQYF. This chain uses TRBV28 with TRBJ2-7; perhaps TRBD1 as D (6 bases). CDR3 length: 15 amino acids. Trimming stripped 4 bases from V and 3 bases from J, with 16 bases between. Germline V CDR1 and CDR2: MDHEN, SYDVKM. Drawing the rest from reference TRBV28 and TRBJ2-7, the complete variable domain is DVKVTQSSRYLVKRTGEKVFLECVQDMDHENMFWYRQDPGLGLRLIYFSYDVKMKEKGDIPEGYSVSREKKERFSLILESASTNQTSMYLCASSSSGVIGYEQYFGPGTRLTVT.

The chain carries TRBV18 and TRBJ1-2; D is unresolved. The CDR3 spans 12 residues. The V gene's germline CDR1 is KGHSH and CDR2 LQKENI. With 0 bases removed from V and 1 base from J, the gap between germline ends came to 0 bases. The CDR3: CASSPPNYGYTF. The CDR3 DNA sequence: TGTGCCAGCTCACCACCTAACTATGGCTACACCTTC.

The rearrangement links TRBV5-1 to TRBJ2-6, with D maybe TRBD1 (5 bases). V lost 0 bases and J 0 bases, leaving 13 bases between the germline ends. The CDR3 is 18 residues long. Germline V CDR1 and CDR2: SGHRS, YFSETQ. CDR3 amino acids: CASSLGTQDISGANVLTF. The CDR3 DNA is TGCGCCAGCAGCTTGGGTACACAGGATATCTCTGGGGCCAACGTCCTGACTTTC. Complete variable domain (other parts from reference TRBV5-1 and TRBJ2-6): KAGVTQTPRYLIKTRGQQVTLSCSPISGHRSVSWYQQTPGQGLQFLFEYFSETQRNKGNFPGRFSGRQFSNSRSEMNVSTLELGDSALYLCASSLGTQDISGANVLTFGAGSRLTVL.

V is TRBV4-2 and J is TRBJ2-1, with D unresolved. CDR3 length: 14 amino acids. Germline CDR1 LGHNA, CDR2 YNFKEQ. V lost 0 bases and J 6 bases, leaving 9 bases between the germline ends. CDR3 loop: CASSQDEAANEQFF. Here the CDR3 DNA reads TGTGCCAGCAGCCAAGATGAGGCTGCCAATGAGCAGTTCTTC.

The J gene is TRBJ1-5, the V gene TRBV28; D is ambiguous. The CDR3 totals 15 residues. Germline assignment: CDR1 MDHEN and CDR2 SYDVKM. Trimming stripped 1 base from V and 7 bases from J, with 14 bases between. DNA of the CDR3: TGTGCCAGCAGTTTATTAGGAGGAGGGTTCCAGCCCCAGCATTTT. Encoded protein: CASSLLGGGFQPQHF.

V usage is TRBV15 and J usage is TRBJ2-1; 9 nucleotides align to TRBD1. The CDR3 is 16 amino acids. J was trimmed by 4 bases and V by 7 bases; bases with no gene match: 11. CDR1 and CDR2 from the germline V gene are LNHNV and YYDKDF (reference sequence). The CDR3 DNA follows: TGTGCCACCACCGTTGGTATCGGACAGGGGTACAATGAGCAGTTCTTC. This translates into CATTVGIGQGYNEQFF.

CDR3 bases: TGTGCCAGCCTCCCCAGCGGGAGATGGGACATTCAGTACTTC. Translation gives CASLPSGRWDIQYF. This chain connects TRBV28 to TRBJ2-4; 8 nucleotides align to TRBD2. The CDR3 runs 14 residues. Germline V gives CDR1 MDHEN, CDR2 SYDVKM. Losses at the gene ends were 8 bases for V and 8 bases for J; bases not matched to a gene: 11.

This rearrangement joins TRBV6-6 to TRBJ1-1, with D unresolved. Looked up from germline, CDR1 is MNHNY and CDR2 is SVGAGI (reference sequence). Trimming removed 6 bases at V and 11 bases at J, with 19 bases between. The CDR3 is 13 residues long. The CDR3 here is CASSATGNGEAFF. DNA of the CDR3: TGTGCCAGCAGCGCGACGGGGAACGGAGAGGCTTTCTTT.

This chain links TRBV5-4 with TRBJ2-1; possibly TRBD1 for D (6 bases). Per the germline V gene, CDR1 is SGHNT and CDR2 is YYREEE (reference sequence). V was cut by 0 bases and J by 8 bases, with 9 bases left in between. This CDR3 has 13 amino acids. The CDR3 protein is CASSLAGVDEQFF. CDR3 bases: TGTGCCAGCAGCTTGGCAGGGGTAGATGAGCAGTTCTTC.

The genes are TRBV28 and TRBJ2-5, with TRBD1 matching over 10 bases. CDR3 length: 15 amino acids. The germline V gene has CDR1 MDHEN and CDR2 SYDVKM. V trimming: 6 bases; J trimming: 4 bases; junction bases outside the gene matches: 8. The CDR3 DNA reads TGTGCCAGCAGCGGAAGACAGGGGGCATTAGAGACCCAGTACTTC. This encodes CASSGRQGALETQYF. Drawing the rest from reference TRBV28 and TRBJ2-5, the complete variable domain is DVKVTQSSRYLVKRTGEKVFLECVQDMDHENMFWYRQDPGLGLRLIYFSYDVKMKEKGDIPEGYSVSREKKERFSLILESASTNQTSMYLCASSGRQGALETQYFGPGTRLLVL.

This clone was seen only a few times. J is TRBJ1-1 and V is TRBV18, with 8 bases that match TRBD1. CDR1 and CDR2 from the germline V gene are KGHSH and LQKENI. V gave up 4 bases and J gave up 0 bases; unmatched junction bases: 7. CDR3 length equals 16 residues. CDR3 protein: CASSRDRGPMNTEAFF. The CDR3 DNA sequence: TGTGCCAGCTCACGCGACAGGGGCCCCATGAACACTGAAGCTTTCTTT.